Listed below are T cell receptor beta chains from one sample, sequenced in a study of blood T cell repertoires in COVID-19. Only in-frame clones appear in the TCRdb table, and some are missing; sequencing was by immunoSEQ multiplex PCR. The sample records tens of thousands of clones, 83% being singletons. Sequenced sample: peripheral blood. These receptors all stem from a man aged 25 to 40 with COVID-19, enrolled during active disease. Both conserved end residues are part of each CDR3. The D gene is left open where the match is weak. A clone size is listed for some rows: how often the clone was seen (once, few, many), or a class if it is expanded.

j_gene | abundance | v_gene | d_gene | CDR3aa | CDR3nt
TRBJ2-3 | - | TRBV18 | - | CASSVQGGFTDTQYF | TGTGCCAGCTCAGTACAAGGGGGTTTCACAGATACGCAGTATTTT
TRBJ2-2 | - | TRBV28 | - | CATLSAGTGELFF | TGTGCCACGCTGTCCGCGGGGACCGGGGAGCTGTTTTTT
TRBJ1-2 | - | TRBV28 | - | CASSLRATDYGYTF | TGTGCCAGCAGTCTGCGCGCGACAGACTATGGCTACACCTTC
TRBJ2-7 | - | TRBV7-2 | - | CASSQGGGRRNEQYF | TGTGCCAGCAGCCAAGGGGGGGGGCGCAGGAACGAGCAGTACTTC
TRBJ1-1 | once | TRBV11-2 | - | CASSPISNTEAFF | TGTGCCAGCAGCCCCATTAGCAACACTGAAGCTTTCTTT
TRBJ2-5 | - | TRBV10-1 | TRBD2 | CASSPSGRSAETQYF | TGCGCCAGCAGCCCGAGCGGGAGAAGTGCGGAGACCCAGTACTTC
TRBJ2-3 | - | TRBV2 | TRBD2 | CASSVNGRPSPSTDTQYF | TGTGCCAGCAGTGTAAACGGGAGGCCCTCACCTAGCACAGATACGCAGTATTTT
TRBJ2-2 | - | TRBV7-2 | - | CASSLYGTNTGELFF | TGTGCCAGCAGCCTTTACGGGACGAACACCGGGGAGCTGTTTTTT
TRBJ2-2 | - | TRBV4-2 | - | CASSQARSGELFF | TGTGCCAGCAGCCAAGCGAGGAGCGGGGAGCTGTTTTTT
TRBJ1-1 | once | TRBV19 | TRBD1 | CASSSRHRGNTEAFF | TGTGCCAGTAGTTCCCGCCACAGGGGGAACACTGAAGCTTTCTTT